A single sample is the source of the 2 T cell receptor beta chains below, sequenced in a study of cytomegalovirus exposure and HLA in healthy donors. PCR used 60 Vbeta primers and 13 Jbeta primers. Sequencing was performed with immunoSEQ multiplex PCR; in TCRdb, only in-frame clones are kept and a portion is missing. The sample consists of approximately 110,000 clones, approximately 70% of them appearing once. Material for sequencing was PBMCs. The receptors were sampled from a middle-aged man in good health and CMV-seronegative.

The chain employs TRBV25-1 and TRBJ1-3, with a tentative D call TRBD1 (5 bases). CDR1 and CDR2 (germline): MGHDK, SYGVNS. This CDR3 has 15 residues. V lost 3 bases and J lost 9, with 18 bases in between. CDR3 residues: CASSDVENGGGTIYF. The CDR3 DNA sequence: TGTGCCAGCAGTGATGTAGAGAATGGGGGGGGCACCATATATTTT.

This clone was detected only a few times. The CDR3 reads CASSYTRLTEAFF. The CDR3, as DNA: TGTGCCAGCAGTTACACGAGGCTCACTGAAGCTTTCTTT. This chain uses TRBV6-5 with TRBJ1-1; D unclear. Germline V gives CDR1 MNHEY, CDR2 SVGAGI. This CDR3 comprises 13 residues. V lost 2 bases and J lost 4, with 8 bases in between.